What follows is one T cell receptor beta chain and its context. Clones were sequenced by immunoSEQ multiplex PCR, and TCRdb holds only the in-frame ones, with some missing. The table records over 350,000 clones, 88% of them present only once. This record comes from a study of blood T cell repertoires in COVID-19. Recovered Cohort 3 donors showed two negative PCRs, clearance, or symptom resolution. The CDR3 is 15 residues long. The junction had 11 bases not matched to a gene; V was cut back by 5 bases and J by 6 bases. The germline V gene has CDR1 SEHNR and CDR2 FQNEAQ (reference sequence). The material sequenced was PBMCs or T cells enriched from blood (not recorded which). This chain joins TRBV7-9 and TRBJ2-7; 9 bases match TRBD1. This TCR came from a woman under 30 who had recovered from COVID-19. The CDR3 spells CASSPRDRELGEQYF. CDR3 sequence (DNA): TGTGCCAGCAGCCCCCGGGACAGGGAGTTGGGCGAGCAGTACTTC. The full variable domain, with the rest looked up from reference TRBV7-9 and TRBJ2-7, is DTGVSQNPRHKITKRGQNVTFRCDPISEHNRLYWYRQTLGQGPEFLTYFQNEAQLEKSRLLSDRFSAERPKGSFSTLEIQRTEQGDSAMYLCASSPRDRELGEQYFGPGTRLTVT.